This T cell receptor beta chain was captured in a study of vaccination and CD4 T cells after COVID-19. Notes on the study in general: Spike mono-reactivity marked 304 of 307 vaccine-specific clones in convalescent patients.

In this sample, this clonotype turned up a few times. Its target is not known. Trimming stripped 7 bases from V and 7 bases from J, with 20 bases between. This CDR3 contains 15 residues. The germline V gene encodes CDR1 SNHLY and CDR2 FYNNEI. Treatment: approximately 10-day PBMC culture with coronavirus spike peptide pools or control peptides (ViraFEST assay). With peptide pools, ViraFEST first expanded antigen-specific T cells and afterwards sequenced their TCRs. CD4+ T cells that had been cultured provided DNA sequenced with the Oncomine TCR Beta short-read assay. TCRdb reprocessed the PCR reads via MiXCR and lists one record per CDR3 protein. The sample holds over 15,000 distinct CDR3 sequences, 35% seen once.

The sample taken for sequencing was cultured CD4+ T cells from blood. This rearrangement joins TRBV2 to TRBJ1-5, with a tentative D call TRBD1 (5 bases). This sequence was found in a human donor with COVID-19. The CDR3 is CASTQLVTGQQPQHF. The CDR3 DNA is TGTGCCAGCACCCAGCTTGTCACAGGACAACAGCCCCAGCATTTT.